Sequencing of this TCR beta chain was carried out in a study of blood T cell repertoires in COVID-19. Per germline, CDR1 DFQATT and CDR2 SNEGSKA (reference sequence). CDR3 size: 14 residues. V lost 3 bases and J lost 0, with 9 bases in between. In the study's own analysis: Counts of nucleated cells, estimated from reference gene primer amplification, were obtained. Clones were sequenced by immunoSEQ multiplex PCR, and TCRdb holds only the in-frame ones, with some missing. V, J and clone size derive from that table, while D and trimming were established from the DNA sequence. The profile covers roughly 150,000 clones, with more than 70% appearing a single time and 2% to 2.5% taken by the ten largest.

This receptor was obtained from a man aged 50 to 59 who had recovered from COVID-19. The V gene is TRBV20-1, the J gene TRBJ1-5, with D unresolved. The sequencing sample was made of peripheral blood. CDR3 region: CSASWPNSNQPQHF. The CDR3 DNA reads TGCAGTGCTAGTTGGCCAAATAGCAATCAGCCCCAGCATTTT.